This T cell receptor (beta chain) was sequenced in a study of blood T cell repertoires in COVID-19. The V gene lost 5 bases and the J gene lost 2 bases, with 10 bases spanning the gap. The germline CDR1 and CDR2 sequences are SEHNR and FQNEAQ (reference sequence). The length of the CDR3 is 13 residues. In the study's own analysis: Scientists estimated how many nucleated cells there were by amplifying reference gene primers. TCRdb keeps only in-frame clones here, not all; method: immunoSEQ multiplex PCR. That table gives V, J and clone size, and the DNA gave D and trimming. The sample lists some 220,000 clones; about 88% were seen once.

This TCR derives from a middle-aged man who had recovered from COVID-19. The chain combines TRBV7-9 with TRBJ2-7; D is perhaps TRBD2 (6 bases). Sequencing input: peripheral blood. The CDR3 here is CASSHGGAYEQYF. Written as DNA, the CDR3 is TGTGCCAGCAGCCATGGAGGGGCCTACGAGCAGTACTTC.